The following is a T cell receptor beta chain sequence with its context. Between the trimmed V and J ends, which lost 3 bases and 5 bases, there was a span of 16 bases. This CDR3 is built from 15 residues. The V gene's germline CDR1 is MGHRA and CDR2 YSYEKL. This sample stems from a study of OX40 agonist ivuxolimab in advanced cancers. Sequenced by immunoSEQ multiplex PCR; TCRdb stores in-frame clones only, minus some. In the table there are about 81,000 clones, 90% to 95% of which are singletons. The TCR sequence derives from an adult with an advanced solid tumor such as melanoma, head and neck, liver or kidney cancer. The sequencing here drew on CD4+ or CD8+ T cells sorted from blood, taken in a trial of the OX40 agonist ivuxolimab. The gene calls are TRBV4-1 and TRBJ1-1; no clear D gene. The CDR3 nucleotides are TGCGCCAGCAGCCACGCCTTGGACGGCAGAACTGAAGCTTTCTTT. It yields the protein CASSHALDGRTEAFF.